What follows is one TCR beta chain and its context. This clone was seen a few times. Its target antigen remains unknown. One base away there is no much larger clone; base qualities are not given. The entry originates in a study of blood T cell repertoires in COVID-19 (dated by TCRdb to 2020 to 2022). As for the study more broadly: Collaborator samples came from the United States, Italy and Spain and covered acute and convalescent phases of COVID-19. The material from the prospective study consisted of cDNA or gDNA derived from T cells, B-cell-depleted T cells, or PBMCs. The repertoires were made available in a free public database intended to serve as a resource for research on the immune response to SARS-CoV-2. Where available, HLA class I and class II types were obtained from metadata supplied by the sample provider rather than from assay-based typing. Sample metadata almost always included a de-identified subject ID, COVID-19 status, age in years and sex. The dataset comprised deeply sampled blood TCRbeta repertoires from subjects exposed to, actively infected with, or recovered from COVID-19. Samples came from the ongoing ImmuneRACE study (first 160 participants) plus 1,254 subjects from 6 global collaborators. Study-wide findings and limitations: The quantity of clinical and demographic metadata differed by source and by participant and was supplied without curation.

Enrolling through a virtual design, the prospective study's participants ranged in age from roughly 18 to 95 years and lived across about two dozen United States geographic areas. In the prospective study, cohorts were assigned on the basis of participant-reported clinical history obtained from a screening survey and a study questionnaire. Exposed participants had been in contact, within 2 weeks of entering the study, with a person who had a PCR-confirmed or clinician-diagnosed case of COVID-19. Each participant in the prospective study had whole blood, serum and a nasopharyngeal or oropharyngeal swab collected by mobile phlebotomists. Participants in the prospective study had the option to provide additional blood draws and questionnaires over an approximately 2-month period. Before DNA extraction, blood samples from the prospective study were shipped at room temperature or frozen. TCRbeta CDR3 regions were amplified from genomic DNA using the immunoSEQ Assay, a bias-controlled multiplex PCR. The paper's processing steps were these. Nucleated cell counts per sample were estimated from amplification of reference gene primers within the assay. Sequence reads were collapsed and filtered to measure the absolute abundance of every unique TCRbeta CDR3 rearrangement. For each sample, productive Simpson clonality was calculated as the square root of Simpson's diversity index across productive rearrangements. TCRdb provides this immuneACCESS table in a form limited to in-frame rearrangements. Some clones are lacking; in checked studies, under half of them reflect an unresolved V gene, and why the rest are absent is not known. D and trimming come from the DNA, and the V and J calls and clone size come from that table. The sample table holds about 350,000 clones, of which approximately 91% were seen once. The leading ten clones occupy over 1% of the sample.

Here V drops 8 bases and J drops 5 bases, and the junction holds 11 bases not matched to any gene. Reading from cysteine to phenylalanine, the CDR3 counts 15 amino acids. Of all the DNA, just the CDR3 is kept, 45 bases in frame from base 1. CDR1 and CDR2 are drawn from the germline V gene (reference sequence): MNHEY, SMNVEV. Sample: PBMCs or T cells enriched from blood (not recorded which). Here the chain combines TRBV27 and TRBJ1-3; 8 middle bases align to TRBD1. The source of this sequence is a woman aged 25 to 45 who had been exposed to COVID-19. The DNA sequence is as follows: TGTGCCAGCGGAAACGGACAGGGCTCCCGAAACACCATATATTTT. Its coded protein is CASGNGQGSRNTIYF.